This TCR beta chain was identified during a study of blood T cell repertoires in COVID-19. Study summary: Samples representing acute and convalescent COVID-19 were sourced from the United States, Italy and Spain. In each case, the material was cDNA or gDNA derived from T cells, B-cell-depleted T cells, or PBMCs.

Trimming cost V 2 bases and J 4 bases; bases outside gene matches: 9. The germline gives CDR1 LGHDT, CDR2 YNNKEL (reference sequence). The CDR3 sequence is 18 residues long. This clone was seen a few times. The protocol was immunoSEQ multiplex PCR, while the TCRdb copy is restricted to in-frame clones and leaves out a portion. This sample has about 130,000 clones; over 85% occur once, and the top ten carry about 4.6%. The J gene is TRBJ2-2, the V gene TRBV3-1 (or the pseudogene TRBV3-2); 11 bases line up with TRBD2. This TCR derives from a man between 60 and 70 years old with COVID-19, enrolled during active disease. The sample taken for sequencing was peripheral blood. CDR3 coding DNA: TGTGCCAGCAGCCAACCCCGATACGGGACTAGCGGCACCGGGGAGCTGTTTTTT. Residues: CASSQPRYGTSGTGELFF.